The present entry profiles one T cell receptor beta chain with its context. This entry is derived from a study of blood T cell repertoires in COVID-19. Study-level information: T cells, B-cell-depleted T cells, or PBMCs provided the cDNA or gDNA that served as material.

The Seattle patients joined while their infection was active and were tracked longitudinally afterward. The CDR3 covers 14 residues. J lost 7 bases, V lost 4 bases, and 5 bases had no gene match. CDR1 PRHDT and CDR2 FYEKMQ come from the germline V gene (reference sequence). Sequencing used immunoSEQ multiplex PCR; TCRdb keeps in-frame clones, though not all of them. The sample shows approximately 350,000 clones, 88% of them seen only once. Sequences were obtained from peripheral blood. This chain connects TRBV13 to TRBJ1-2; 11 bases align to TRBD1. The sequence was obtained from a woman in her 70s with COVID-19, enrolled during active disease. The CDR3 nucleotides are TGTGCCAGCAGCTACGGACAGGGGGCGAGTGGCTACACCTTC. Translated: CASSYGQGASGYTF.